What follows are 14 T cell receptor beta chains derived from one specimen sequenced in a study of blood T cell repertoires in COVID-19. Only in-frame clones appear in the TCRdb table, and some are missing; sequencing was by immunoSEQ multiplex PCR. The table lists 100,000 to 150,000 clones, 88% of them singletons. The sequencing input was peripheral blood. These receptors all come from a man aged 50-60 years with acute or convalescent COVID-19.

The chain couples TRBV5-5 to TRBJ2-1; 8 bases align to TRBD1. Germline lookup yields CDR1 SGHKS and CDR2 YYEKEE (reference sequence). Trimming took 6 bases from V and 3 from J; bases not matched to a gene: 8. This CDR3 is 15 amino acids long. CDR3 protein: CASTSQGAVYNEQFF. Written as DNA, the CDR3 is TGTGCCAGCACCTCCCAGGGGGCTGTCTACAATGAGCAGTTCTTC.

This chain links TRBV5-6 with TRBJ2-7; D uncertain. V lost 1 base to trimming and J lost 0 bases, with 5 bases between them. The V gene's germline CDR1 is SGHDT and CDR2 YYEEEE. This CDR3 comprises 13 residues. DNA of the CDR3: TGTGCCAGCAGCTTGTTCAACTCCTACGAGCAGTACTTC. Translated, it gives CASSLFNSYEQYF.

The V call is TRBV19, the J call TRBJ1-4, with 9 nucleotides matching TRBD1. Germline V lookup: CDR1 LNHDA, CDR2 SQIVND (reference sequence). The length of the CDR3 is 17 residues. V was pared by 3 bases and J by 8 bases, with 13 bases of the junction left unmatched. The CDR3 DNA reads TGTGCCAGTAGTATGGCCGGGACTGGGACAGGGAACGAAAAACTGTTTTTT. Its protein is CASSMAGTGTGNEKLFF.

This clone was seen a few times. CDR3 residues: CASSESRTSGISYNEQFF. CDR3 nucleotide sequence: TGTGCCAGCAGTGAAAGCAGGACTAGCGGGATTTCCTACAATGAGCAGTTCTTC. J is TRBJ2-1 and V is TRBV6-1, with 12 positions matching TRBD2. CDR1 and CDR2 from the germline V gene are MNHNS and SASEGT. V gave up 2 bases and J gave up 1 base; unmatched junction bases: 6. The CDR3 is made up of 18 amino acids.

The chain joins TRBV30 to TRBJ2-6; weak D call: TRBD1 (6 bases). The germline V gene encodes CDR1 GTSNPN and CDR2 SVGIG (reference sequence). The CDR3 sequence is 15 residues long. Trimming removed 3 bases at V and 4 bases at J, with 13 bases between. The CDR3 loop reads CAWRTGLAGANVLTF. Written as DNA, the CDR3 is TGTGCCTGGAGGACAGGTTTGGCCGGGGCCAACGTCCTGACTTTC.

The CDR3 here is CASSFGQQQYF. The CDR3 region has the DNA TGTGCCAGCAGTTTCGGACAGCAGCAGTACTTC. This chain connects TRBV12-3 or TRBV12-4 to TRBJ2-7; tentative D call: TRBD1 (6 bases). The CDR3 has 11 residues. V lost 3 bases to trimming and J lost 8 bases, with 8 bases between them.

The chain employs TRBV27 and TRBJ1-1, with D perhaps TRBD1 (5 bases). The length of the CDR3 is 16 residues. The V gene lost 4 bases and the J gene lost 4 bases, with 19 bases spanning the gap. CDR1 and CDR2 (germline): MNHEY, SMNVEV (reference sequence). The DNA of the CDR3 is TGTGCCAGCAGTTCATCACTATACAGGCTCCCCACTGAAGCTTTCTTT. It codes for CASSSSLYRLPTEAFF.

The V gene is TRBV3-1 (or the pseudogene TRBV3-2), the J gene TRBJ1-6; no clear D gene. The CDR3 extends over 17 amino acids. CDR1 is LGHDT and CDR2 is YNNKEL in the germline V gene (reference sequence). Between the trimmed V and J ends, which lost 4 bases and 0 bases, there was a span of 13 bases. In DNA form, the CDR3 reads TGTGCCAGCAGCCGAGGGCACAACCCCTCCTATAATTCACCCCTCCACTTT. Its protein product is CASSRGHNPSYNSPLHF.

CDR3: CAISSTTGANEKLFF. DNA of the CDR3: TGTGCCATCAGTTCAACGACAGGGGCAAATGAAAAACTGTTTTTT. The chain is built from TRBV10-3 and TRBJ1-4; TRBD1 matches 8 bases. The CDR3 consists of 15 residues. CDR1 is ENHRY, CDR2 SYGVKD, per germline. The ends lost 5 bases at V and 5 bases at J; junction bases unmatched: 7.

The V and J genes are TRBV11-2 and TRBJ2-1, with 8 positions matching TRBD1. CDR3 size: 18 residues. Germline loops: CDR1 SGHAT, CDR2 FQNNGV. The ends lost 5 bases at V and 2 bases at J; junction bases unmatched: 14. The CDR3 region has the DNA TGTGCCAGCAGCACCGACAGGGGAGGATGGGGAACCTACAATGAGCAGTTCTTC. The encoded protein is CASSTDRGGWGTYNEQFF. Full variable domain (outside the CDR3, taken from reference TRBV11-2 and TRBJ2-1): EAGVAQSPRYKIIEKRQSVAFWCNPISGHATLYWYQQILGQGPKLLIQFQNNGVVDDSQLPKDRFSAERLKGVDSTLKIQPAKLEDSAVYLCASSTDRGGWGTYNEQFFGPGTRLTVL.

In this sample, this clone turned up a few times. The genes are TRBV4-2 and TRBJ1-2; no firm D call. Trimming pared 0 bases from V and 5 bases from J, leaving 4 bases between. Germline lookup yields CDR1 LGHNA and CDR2 YNFKEQ. The CDR3 covers 12 residues. The CDR3 sequence: CASSQDLYGYTF. CDR3 sequence (DNA): TGTGCCAGCAGCCAAGATCTGTATGGCTACACCTTC.

J is TRBJ1-6 and V is TRBV6-5; D perhaps matches TRBD1 (5 bases). The CDR3 totals 15 residues. The germline gives CDR1 MNHEY, CDR2 SVGAGI. The V and J ends lost 6 bases and 0 bases respectively, with 9 bases between them. The CDR3 loop reads CASRGGSSYNSPLHF. In DNA, the CDR3 is TGTGCCAGCAGGGGGGGGAGCTCCTATAATTCACCCCTCCACTTT.

In DNA, the CDR3 is TGTGCCAGCTCTACAGGGGGGAGCCCTGAAGCTTTCTTT. Translating it yields CASSTGGSPEAFF. The V gene is TRBV18, the J gene TRBJ1-1, with 8 bases that match TRBD1. V gave up 6 bases and J gave up 6 bases; unmatched junction bases: 6. The CDR3 totals 13 residues. Germline V gene data show CDR1 as KGHSH and CDR2 as LQKENI.

The chain couples TRBV5-6 to TRBJ2-7, with D possibly matching TRBD2 (6 bases). The CDR3 consists of 14 residues. The germline CDR1 and CDR2 sequences are SGHDT and YYEEEE. V was clipped by 4 bases and J by 3 bases, with 14 bases between them. The CDR3 sequence is CASSRLGLLYEQYF. Written as DNA, the CDR3 is TGTGCCAGCAGCCGTTTGGGACTTCTCTACGAGCAGTACTTC.